This TCR beta chain was obtained from a study of post-analysis software for immune sequencing data. Prepared TCR beta cDNA libraries contained unique molecular identifiers. TCRdb passed the PCR reads through MiXCR, listing each CDR3 protein once. This table has some 890,000 distinct CDR3 sequences, roughly 50% appearing once. Study-level results: There was significantly lower normalized Chao1 diversity in multiple sclerosis patients than in controls. When patients were compared with controls, 4 or 5 TRBV segments were more frequent, TRBV5-6, TRBV5-1 and TRBV20-1 among them.

J lost 1 base, V lost 6 bases, and 6 bases had no gene match. Germline assignment: CDR1 MNHNY and CDR2 SVGAGI (reference sequence). This CDR3 contains 15 residues. Remarks on this clonotype: No antigen is known for it.

The sample taken for sequencing was blood. This chain connects TRBV6-6 to TRBJ1-2; 9 bases align to TRBD1. The clonotype originates from a girl aged 10 to 17 with multiple sclerosis. The CDR3 protein is CASSSGQGYNYGYTF. DNA for the CDR3: TGTGCCAGCAGCTCGGGACAGGGATATAACTATGGCTACACCTTC.